This T cell receptor (beta chain) derives from a study of metastatic and nonmetastatic thyroid tumors. Each patient went into thyroid surgery without having received any treatment. CDR3 size: 15 residues. Germline CDR1 reads DFQATT; CDR2 reads SNEGSKA (reference sequence). V lost 3 bases to trimming and J lost 0 bases; unmatched junction nucleotides: 2. As processed by the authors: CDR3 differences across clinicopathological groups were used to build a distant-metastasis classifier for papillary thyroid cancer. Using MiXCR, TCRdb reanalyzed the PCR reads. It is TCRdb's table, rather than the study itself, that gives the V and J calls and clone size. The profile shows about 60,000 clones, around 15% of them singletons. Ten or more counts support this clone. Other nucleotide sequences from this sample produce the same CDR3.

This sequence originates from a male donor with papillary thyroid cancer or a benign thyroid nodule (not recorded which). Some clones in this sample may be carry-over from other donors' samples. The specimen sequenced was blood. The chain couples TRBV20-1 to TRBJ1-3, with 10 nucleotides matching TRBD1. The CDR3 DNA reads TGCAGTGCTAGTGGACAGGGGGGCTCTGGAAACACCATATATTTT. Its protein is CSASGQGGSGNTIYF.